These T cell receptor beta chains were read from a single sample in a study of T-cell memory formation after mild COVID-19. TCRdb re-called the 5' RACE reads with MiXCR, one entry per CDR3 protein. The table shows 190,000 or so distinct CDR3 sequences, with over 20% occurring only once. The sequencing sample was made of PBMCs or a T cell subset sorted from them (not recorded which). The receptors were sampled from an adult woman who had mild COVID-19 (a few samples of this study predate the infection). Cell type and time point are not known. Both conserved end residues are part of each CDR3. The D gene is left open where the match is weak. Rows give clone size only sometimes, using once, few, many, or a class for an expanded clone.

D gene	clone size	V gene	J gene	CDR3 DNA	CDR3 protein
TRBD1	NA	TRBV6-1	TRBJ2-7	TGTGCCAGCCGGGACAGGGGGACCTACGAGCAGTACTTC	CASRDRGTYEQYF
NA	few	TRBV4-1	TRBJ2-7	TGCGCCAGCAGCCAAGAAGGTTTTAGCGAGCAGTACTTC	CASSQEGFSEQYF
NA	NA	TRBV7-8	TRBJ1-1	TGTGCCAGCAGGACCGGGACGGTGAACACTGAAGCTTTCTTT	CASRTGTVNTEAFF
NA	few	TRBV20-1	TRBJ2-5	TGCAGTGTGCCACAAGGGGGAGGGCCGATGAAAGAGACCCAGTACTTC	CSVPQGGGPMKETQYF
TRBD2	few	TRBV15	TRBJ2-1	TGTGCCACCAGCAGAGGGGGGGGATCCTACAATGAGCAGTTCTTC	CATSRGGGSYNEQFF
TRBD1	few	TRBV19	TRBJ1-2	TGTGCCAGCTTCGAGACAGGGGCATATGGCTACACCTTC	CASFETGAYGYTF
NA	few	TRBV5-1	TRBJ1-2	TGCGCCAGCAGCTCTAACAGGGACATCTATGGCTACACCTTC	CASSSNRDIYGYTF
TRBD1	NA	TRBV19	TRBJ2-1	TGTGCCAGTAGTCCGGACAGGGAGCAGTTCTTC	CASSPDREQFF
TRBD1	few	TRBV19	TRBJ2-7	TGTGCCAGTATGAAGCGGGACAGGGGACACGAGCAGTACTTC	CASMKRDRGHEQYF
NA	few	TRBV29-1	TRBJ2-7	TGCAGCGTTAGGGACAATTACGAGCAGTACTTC	CSVRDNYEQYF
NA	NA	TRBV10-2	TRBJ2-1	TGCGCCAGCACCGTGGGGGATTACCCCAGGGATGAGCAGTTCTTC	CASTVGDYPRDEQFF
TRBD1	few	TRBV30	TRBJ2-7	TGTGCCTGGAGTGGAACAGGGGTCTACGAGCAGTACTTC	CAWSGTGVYEQYF
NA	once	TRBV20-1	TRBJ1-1	TGCAGTGCTTTCGACGGGTTGTACACTGAAGCTTTCTTT	CSAFDGLYTEAFF
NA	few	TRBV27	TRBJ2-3	TGTGCCAGCTCCCTCGAGGTACAAGATACGCAGTATTTT	CASSLEVQDTQYF
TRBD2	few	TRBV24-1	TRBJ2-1	TGTGCCACCAGTGATTTAGCGGGGGGCTACAATGAGCAGTTCTTC	CATSDLAGGYNEQFF
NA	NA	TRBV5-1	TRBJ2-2	TGCGCCAGCAGCTTGGCGGGGTGGGTCCCGAACACCGGGGAGCTGTTTTTT	CASSLAGWVPNTGELFF
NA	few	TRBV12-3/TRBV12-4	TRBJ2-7	TGTGCCAGCACCTCAGGGTACGAGGCCTACGAGCAGTACTTC	CASTSGYEAYEQYF
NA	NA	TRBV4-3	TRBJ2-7	TGCGCCAGCAGCCCCAGCCACCGTGGCGACTACGAGCAGTACTTC	CASSPSHRGDYEQYF
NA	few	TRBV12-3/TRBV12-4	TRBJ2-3	TGTGCCAGCAGTATATCGGACGGCGGGGTGGATACGCAGTATTTT	CASSISDGGVDTQYF
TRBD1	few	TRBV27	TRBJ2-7	TGTGCCAGCAGTTTCCGGGACAGCTCCTACGAGCAGTACTTC	CASSFRDSSYEQYF
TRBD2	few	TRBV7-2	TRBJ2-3	TGTGCCAGCAGCTTTCCACAGGGACTAGCTAGCACAGATACGCAGTATTTT	CASSFPQGLASTDTQYF
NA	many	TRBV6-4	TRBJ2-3	TGTGCCAGCAGTGACGAGCAGGAAGGGTCAGATACGCAGTATTTT	CASSDEQEGSDTQYF
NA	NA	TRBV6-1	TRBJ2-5	TGTGCCAGCAGTCCTTGGGGGCCAGGGGAGACCCAGTACTTC	CASSPWGPGETQYF
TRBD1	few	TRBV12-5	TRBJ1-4	TGTGCTAGTGGTTTGGTACATCCGGGACAGGATAATGAAAAACTGTTTTTT	CASGLVHPGQDNEKLFF
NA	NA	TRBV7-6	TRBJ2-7	TGTGCCAGCAGCTTGGGCGACGGGTACGAGCAGTACTTC	CASSLGDGYEQYF
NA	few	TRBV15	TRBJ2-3	TGTGCCACCAGCAGAGCTAGCCACATCTCCACAGATACGCAGTATTTT	CATSRASHISTDTQYF
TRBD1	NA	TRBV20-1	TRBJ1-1	TGCAGTGCTCACCAGGGGGTTGGGACTGAAGCTTTCTTT	CSAHQGVGTEAFF
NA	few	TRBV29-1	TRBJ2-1	TGCAGCGTCGGGGACGGTATAAAGGAGCAGTTCTTC	CSVGDGIKEQFF
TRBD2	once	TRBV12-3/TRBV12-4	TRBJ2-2	TGTGCCAGCAGTGATAGCGGGAGGACCGGGGGTGGGGAGCTGTTTTTT	CASSDSGRTGGGELFF
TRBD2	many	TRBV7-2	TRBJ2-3	TGTGCCAGCAGCTTAGTGTCGTCTAGCGGGGGACGCACAGATACGCAGTATTTT	CASSLVSSSGGRTDTQYF
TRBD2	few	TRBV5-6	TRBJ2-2	TGTGCCAGCGGGACTAGCGGGGAGCTATACACCGGGGAGCTGTTTTTT	CASGTSGELYTGELFF
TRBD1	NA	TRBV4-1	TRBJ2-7	TGCGCCAGCAGCCAAACGGGACAGGGGGACTACGAGCAGTACTTC	CASSQTGQGDYEQYF
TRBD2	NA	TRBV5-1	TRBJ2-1	TGCGCCAGCCATCTGGGGACTAGCGGGAGTAATGAGCAGTTCTTC	CASHLGTSGSNEQFF
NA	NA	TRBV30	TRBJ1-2	TGTGCCCGAAAAAAGAGCACTAACTATGGCTACACCTTC	CARKKSTNYGYTF
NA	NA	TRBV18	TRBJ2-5	TGTGCCAGCTCACCCACATCCGGGCCGCAAGAGACCCAGTACTTC	CASSPTSGPQETQYF
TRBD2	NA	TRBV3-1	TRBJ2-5	TGTGCCAGCAGCCAGTCGAGCGGGGGACAAGAGACCCAGTACTTC	CASSQSSGGQETQYF
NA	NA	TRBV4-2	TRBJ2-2	TGTGCCAGCAGCCACGAGGAGGACCGGTTAGGGGAGCTGTTTTTT	CASSHEEDRLGELFF
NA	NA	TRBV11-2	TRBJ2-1	TGTGCCAGCAGCTTATATGAGCAGTTCTTC	CASSLYEQFF
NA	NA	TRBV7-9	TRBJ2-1	TGTGCCAGCAGTTGGACTTCCGAGCAGTTCTTC	CASSWTSEQFF
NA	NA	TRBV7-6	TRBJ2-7	TGTGCCAGCAGCCCCGGTTCTCGCGAGCAGTACTTC	CASSPGSREQYF
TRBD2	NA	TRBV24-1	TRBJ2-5	TGTGCCACCAGTGATTTGAGTAGCGGGAGGGGAGAGACCCAGTACTTC	CATSDLSSGRGETQYF
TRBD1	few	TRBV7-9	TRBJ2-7	TGTGCCAGCAGCCCCCGGGACAGGACCTACGAGCAGTACTTC	CASSPRDRTYEQYF
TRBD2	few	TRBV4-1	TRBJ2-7	TGCGCCAGCAGCCAAGATCCAGCGGGGGTCTCCTACGAGCAGTACTTC	CASSQDPAGVSYEQYF
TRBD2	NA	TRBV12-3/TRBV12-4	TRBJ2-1	TGTGCCAGCAGTCTATGGACTAGCGGGACTCTGTACAATGAGCAGTTCTTC	CASSLWTSGTLYNEQFF
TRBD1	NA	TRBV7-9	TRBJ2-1	TGTGCCAGCAGCTCCCCGGGCATTGTGGGGACAGTTCTGTTCTTC	CASSSPGIVGTVLFF
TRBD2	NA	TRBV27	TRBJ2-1	TGTGCCAGCAGGCTACTAGCGGGAGGGGATGAGCAGTTCTTC	CASRLLAGGDEQFF
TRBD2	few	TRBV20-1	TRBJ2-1	TGCAGTGCTACTGGGACTAGCGGGAGGAATGAGCAGTTCTTC	CSATGTSGRNEQFF
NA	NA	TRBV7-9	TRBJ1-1	TGTGCCAGCAGCTTACTCTTGGGGGAGAACACTGAAGCTTTCTTT	CASSLLLGENTEAFF